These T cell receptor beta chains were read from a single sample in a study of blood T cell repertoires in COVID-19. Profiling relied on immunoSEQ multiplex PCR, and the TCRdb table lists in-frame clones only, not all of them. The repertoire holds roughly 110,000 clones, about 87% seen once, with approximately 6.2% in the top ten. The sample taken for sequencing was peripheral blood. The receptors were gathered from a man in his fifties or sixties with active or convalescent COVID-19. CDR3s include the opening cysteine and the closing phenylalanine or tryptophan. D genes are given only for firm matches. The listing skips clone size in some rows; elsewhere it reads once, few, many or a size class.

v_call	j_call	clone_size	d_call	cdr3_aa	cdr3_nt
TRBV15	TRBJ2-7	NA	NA	CATRLDYHTYEQYF	TGTGCCACCAGACTGGACTACCATACCTACGAGCAGTACTTC
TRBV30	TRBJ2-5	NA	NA	CAYRGQETQYF	TGTGCCTATAGAGGCCAAGAGACCCAGTACTTC
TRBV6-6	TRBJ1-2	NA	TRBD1	CASSGTANYGYTF	TGTGCCAGCAGTGGGACAGCTAACTATGGCTACACCTTC
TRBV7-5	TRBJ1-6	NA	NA	CARNLGGPAYNSPLHF	TGTGCCAGAAACTTAGGCGGTCCCGCCTATAATTCACCCCTCCACTTT
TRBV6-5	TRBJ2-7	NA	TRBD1	CASSRTGRNEQYF	TGTGCCAGCAGTCGGACAGGGCGGAACGAGCAGTACTTC
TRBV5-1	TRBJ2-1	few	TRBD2	CASSIGLALSYNEQFF	TGCGCCAGCAGCATCGGACTAGCGTTGTCCTACAATGAGCAGTTCTTC
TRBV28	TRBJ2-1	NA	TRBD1	CASSSGQYNEQFF	TGTGCCAGCAGTTCGGGACAGTACAATGAGCAGTTCTTC
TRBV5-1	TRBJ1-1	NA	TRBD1	CASSSGPGQWNTEAFF	TGCGCCAGCAGTTCCGGTCCGGGACAGTGGAACACTGAAGCTTTCTTT
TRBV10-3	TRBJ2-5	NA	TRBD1	CAISLGQGDQETQYF	TGTGCCATCAGTTTGGGACAGGGGGACCAAGAGACCCAGTACTTC
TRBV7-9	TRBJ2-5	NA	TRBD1	CASSPFSDRGRKETQYF	TGTGCCAGCAGCCCATTTTCCGACAGGGGGCGTAAAGAGACCCAGTACTTC
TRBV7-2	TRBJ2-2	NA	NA	CASSLGGLSFPGELFF	TGTGCCAGCAGCTTAGGAGGTCTTTCATTCCCCGGGGAGCTGTTTTTT
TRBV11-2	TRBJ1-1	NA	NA	CASSLSPNTEAFF	TGTGCCAGCAGCTTAAGCCCAAACACTGAAGCTTTCTTT
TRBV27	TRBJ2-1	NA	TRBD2	CASSLKRGLAIVNEQFF	TGTGCCAGCAGTTTAAAGAGAGGACTAGCGATAGTCAATGAGCAGTTCTTC
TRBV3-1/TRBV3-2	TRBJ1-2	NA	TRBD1	CASSQGRGINYGYTF	TGTGCCAGCAGCCAAGGCAGGGGGATCAACTATGGCTACACCTTC
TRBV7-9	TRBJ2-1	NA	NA	CASSSTRTIKSSYNEQFF	TGTGCCAGCAGCTCTACTCGGACAATCAAAAGCTCCTACAATGAGCAGTTCTTC
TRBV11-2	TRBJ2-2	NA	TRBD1	CASSLLYRGRNTGELFF	TGTGCCAGCAGCCTCCTTTACAGGGGGCGCAACACCGGGGAGCTGTTTTTT
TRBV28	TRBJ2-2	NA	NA	CASFPTEGQRTHTGELFF	TGTGCCAGCTTCCCTACCGAAGGACAGCGGACGCACACCGGGGAGCTGTTTTTT
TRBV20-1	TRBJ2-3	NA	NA	CSAPGADTQYF	TGCAGTGCTCCGGGTGCAGATACGCAGTATTTT
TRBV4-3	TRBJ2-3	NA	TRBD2	CASSQDPTAGGTDTQYF	TGCGCCAGCAGCCAAGATCCTACGGCGGGAGGAACAGATACGCAGTATTTT
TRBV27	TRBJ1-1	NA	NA	CASSFQGTEAFF	TGTGCCAGCAGTTTTCAGGGAACTGAAGCTTTCTTT
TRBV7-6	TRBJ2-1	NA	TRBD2	CASSALSGGARHEQFF	TGTGCCAGCAGCGCCCTGTCGGGAGGGGCGCGCCATGAGCAGTTCTTC
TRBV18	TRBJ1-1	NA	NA	CASSPGVRGWVNTEAFF	TGTGCCAGCTCACCAGGGGTCAGGGGCTGGGTGAACACTGAAGCTTTCTTT
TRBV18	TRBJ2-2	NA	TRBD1	CASSAWDRESGELFF	TGTGCCAGCTCGGCTTGGGACAGAGAGTCCGGGGAGCTGTTTTTT
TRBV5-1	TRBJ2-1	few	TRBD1	CASSTGDRANEQFF	TGCGCCAGCAGCACCGGGGACAGGGCCAATGAGCAGTTCTTC
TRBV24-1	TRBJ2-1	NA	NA	CATSRLGVLNEQFF	TGTGCCACCAGCCGACTAGGGGTTCTCAATGAGCAGTTCTTC
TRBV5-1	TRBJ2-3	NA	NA	CASSLAVSDTQYF	TGCGCCAGCAGCTTGGCCGTCTCAGATACGCAGTATTTT
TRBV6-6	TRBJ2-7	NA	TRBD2	CASRPPSGSHEQYF	TGTGCCAGCAGACCACCTAGCGGGAGTCACGAGCAGTACTTC
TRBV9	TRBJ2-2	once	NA	CASGRWNTGELFF	TGTGCCAGCGGGAGGTGGAACACCGGGGAGCTGTTTTTT
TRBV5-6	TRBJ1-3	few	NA	CASSFSGSGNTIYF	TGTGCCAGCAGCTTTTCGGGGTCTGGAAACACCATATATTTT
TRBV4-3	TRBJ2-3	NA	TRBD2	CASSQVGIAGVNTDTQYF	TGCGCCAGCAGCCAAGTTGGAATAGCGGGAGTGAACACAGATACGCAGTATTTT
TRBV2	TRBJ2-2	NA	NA	CASSLLAADTGELFF	TGTGCCAGCAGTCTCTTAGCGGCCGACACCGGGGAGCTGTTTTTT
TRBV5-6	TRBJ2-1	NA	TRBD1	CASSSGYRGVYNEQFF	TGTGCCAGCAGCTCCGGCTACAGGGGGGTGTACAATGAGCAGTTCTTC
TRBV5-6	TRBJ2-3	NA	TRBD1	CASSQARDRATDTQYF	TGTGCCAGCAGCCAGGCCCGGGACAGGGCTACAGATACGCAGTATTTT
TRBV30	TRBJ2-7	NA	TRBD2	CAVTSGNYEQYF	TGTGCCGTTACTAGCGGTAATTACGAGCAGTACTTC
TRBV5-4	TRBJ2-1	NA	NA	CASSSVRDFLYNEQFF	TGTGCCAGCAGCTCGGTACGGGACTTCCTCTACAATGAGCAGTTCTTC
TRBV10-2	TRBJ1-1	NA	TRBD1	CASIGQAGTEAFF	TGCGCCAGCATCGGACAGGCGGGCACTGAAGCTTTCTTT
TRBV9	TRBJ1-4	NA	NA	CASSARQSTNEKLFF	TGTGCCAGCAGCGCCAGACAGTCAACTAATGAAAAACTGTTTTTT
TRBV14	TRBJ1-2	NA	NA	CASSRIQGNYGYTF	TGTGCCAGCAGTCGTATACAGGGTAACTATGGCTACACCTTC
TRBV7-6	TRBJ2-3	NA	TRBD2	CASSPRTSGRADTQYF	TGTGCCAGCAGCCCGCGGACTAGCGGGAGAGCAGATACGCAGTATTTT
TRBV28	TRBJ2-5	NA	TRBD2	CASSLSNSGTSAETQYF	TGTGCCAGCAGTTTATCGAACTCCGGGACTAGCGCAGAGACCCAGTACTTC
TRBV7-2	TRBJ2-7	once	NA	CASSLFGVSGYEQYF	TGTGCCAGCAGCTTATTTGGGGTTAGCGGTTACGAGCAGTACTTC
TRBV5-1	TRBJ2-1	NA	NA	CASSPNLAIAYNEQFF	TGCGCCAGCAGCCCGAACCTAGCGATCGCCTACAATGAGCAGTTCTTC
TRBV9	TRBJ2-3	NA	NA	CASSADSRNTDTQYF	TGTGCCAGCAGCGCAGACTCACGAAACACAGATACGCAGTATTTT
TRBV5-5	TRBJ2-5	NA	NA	CASSPGQETQYF	TGTGCCAGCAGCCCGGGGCAAGAGACCCAGTACTTC
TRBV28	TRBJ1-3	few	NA	CARKLLLGQVVSGNTIYF	TGTGCCAGAAAACTTTTGTTGGGTCAGGTTGTCTCTGGAAACACCATATATTTT
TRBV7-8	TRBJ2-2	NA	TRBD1	CASSLSGTGDSGELFF	TGTGCCAGCAGCTTGTCCGGGACAGGGGATTCCGGGGAGCTGTTTTTT
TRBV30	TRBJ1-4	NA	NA	CAWSGLRGAHNEKLFF	TGTGCCTGGAGTGGGCTGCGGGGGGCCCATAATGAAAAACTGTTTTTT